This T cell receptor (beta chain) is drawn from a study of Ad26.COV2.S vaccination and SARS-CoV-2 variants. On the study more broadly: Recipients of Ad26.COV2.S got it intramuscularly, once or twice 56 days apart. Study-level results: Responses of T cells in total may have been underestimated by the TCR breadth and depth analyses. Reportedly, after vaccination the spike-specific CD8+ and CD4+ T cell responses displayed substantial breadth.

From germline, CDR1 is SGHNT and CDR2 YYREEE (reference sequence). This CDR3 is built from 14 residues. V lost 4 bases to trimming and J lost 5 bases, with 15 bases between them. Notes on this clone: Its antigen is currently unknown.

Specified treatment: some 19 received Ad26.COV2.S at low or high dose, single or two shots; roughly five received placebo; per-sample allocation not given. Samples came from day 63 after the first vaccine or placebo injection. Cohort 1b enrolled adults aged 18-55 years in Boston. Assay used: immunoSEQ multiplex PCR; TCRdb lists only in-frame clones, some missing. The table has some 300,000 clones, around four fifths seen once; the top ten hold 2.1%. The sequence came from a person between 18 and 60 years old who received the Ad26.COV2.S COVID-19 vaccine or a placebo. Specimen: peripheral blood, collected in a trial of Ad26.COV2.S vaccine versus placebo. V is TRBV5-4 and J is TRBJ1-1, with D hard to call. The DNA of the CDR3 is TGTGCCAGCAGCCGATCCGCGGGCCAGACTGAAGCTTTCTTT. Encoded protein: CASSRSAGQTEAFF.